This T cell receptor (beta chain) was obtained from a study of CD8 T cells in Susac syndrome. Reverse transcription of 0.5 to 1 ug RNA used random hexamers. The amplification used immunoSEQ multiplex PCR on TCR beta CDR3; it spanned 54 Vbeta and 13 Jbeta. Each CDR3 protein gets one entry after TCRdb re-called the immunoSEQ multiplex PCR reads with MiXCR. The profile shows nearly 200,000 distinct CDR3 sequences, 90% to 95% of them singletons. CD8+ and CD4+ blood T cells underwent TCR beta sequencing. The TEMRA cells underwent FACS enrichment, while the CD8+ and CD4+ T cells underwent negative isolation. The specimen was CD4+ T cells from PBMCs. The TCR was taken from a human donor with multiple sclerosis.

The CDR3 coding sequence is TGTGCCAGTAGTAGCGGGACGGTTACTGAAGCTTTCTTT. Translation: CASSSGTVTEAFF. This chain links TRBV19 with TRBJ1-1, with D tentatively TRBD1 (5 bases). This CDR3 comprises 13 residues. V dropped 4 bases and J dropped 5 bases, with 11 bases sitting between them. Per the germline V gene, CDR1 is LNHDA and CDR2 is SQIVND (reference sequence).